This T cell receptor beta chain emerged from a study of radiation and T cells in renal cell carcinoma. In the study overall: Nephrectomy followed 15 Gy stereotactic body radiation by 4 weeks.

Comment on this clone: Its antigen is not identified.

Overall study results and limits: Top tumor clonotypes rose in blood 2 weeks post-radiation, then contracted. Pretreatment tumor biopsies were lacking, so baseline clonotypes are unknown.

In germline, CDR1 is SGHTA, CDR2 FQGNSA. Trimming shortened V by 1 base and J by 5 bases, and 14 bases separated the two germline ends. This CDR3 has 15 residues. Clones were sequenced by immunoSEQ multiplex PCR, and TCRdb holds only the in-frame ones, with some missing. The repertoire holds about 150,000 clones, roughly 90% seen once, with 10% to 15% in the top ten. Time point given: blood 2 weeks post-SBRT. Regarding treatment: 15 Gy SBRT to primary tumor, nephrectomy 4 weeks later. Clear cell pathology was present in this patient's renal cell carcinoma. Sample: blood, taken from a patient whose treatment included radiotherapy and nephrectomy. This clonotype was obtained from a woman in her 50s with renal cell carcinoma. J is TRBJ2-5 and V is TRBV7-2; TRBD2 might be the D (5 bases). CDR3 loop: CASSLVMPGVETQYF. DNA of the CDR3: TGTGCCAGCAGCTTAGTCATGCCCGGGGTTGAGACCCAGTACTTC.